This paragraph reports one T cell receptor beta chain. This clone appeared a single time. Its cognate antigen has yet to be identified. There are no base qualities to consult, and no much larger clone falls within one base. The collaborating institutions used their own protocols to collect whole blood in K2EDTA tubes. For TCRbeta analysis, collaborators shipped samples in one of three forms: frozen whole blood, isolated PBMCs, or DNA extracted from either of those sample types. TCRbeta CDR3 regions were amplified from genomic DNA using the immunoSEQ Assay, a bias-controlled multiplex PCR. As for the original processing: Nucleated cell counts per sample were estimated from amplification of reference gene primers within the assay. Sequence reads were collapsed and filtered to measure the absolute abundance of every unique TCRbeta CDR3 rearrangement. Productive Simpson clonality was computed per sample as the square root of Simpson's diversity index over productive rearrangements. Drawn from immuneACCESS, this table holds only the in-frame rearrangements with V and J called that TCRdb kept. Clones are partly lost; checked studies trace under half to an unresolved V gene and leave the rest unexplained. D and trimming were read from the DNA, whereas the V and J calls and clone size are those reported in that table. A total of more than 110,000 clones appear in this sample, 84% of them only once. The ten largest clonotypes hold about 7% of the sample.

The data are from a study of blood T cell repertoires in COVID-19 (TCRdb year 2020). The study in broad terms: Samples from collaborators originated in the United States, Italy and Spain and spanned both the acute and convalescent phases of COVID-19. Where available, HLA class I and class II types were taken from metadata supplied by the sample provider and were not determined by assay-based typing. The samples were drawn from the first 160 participants of the ongoing ImmuneRACE study and from 950 to 1,500 subjects provided by 6 global collaborators. Nearly every sample came with metadata listing a de-identified subject ID, COVID-19 status, age in years and sex. The repertoires were made available in a free public database intended to serve as a resource for research on the immune response to SARS-CoV-2. The material from the prospective study consisted of cDNA or gDNA derived from T cells, B-cell-depleted T cells, or PBMCs. Deeply sampled blood TCRbeta repertoires from subjects exposed to, actively infected with, or recovered from COVID-19 were included in the dataset.

The study at large found these results: Clinical and demographic metadata were provided uncurated, with the amount varying by source and participant.

The sequencing sample was made of peripheral blood. This TCR came from a human donor in a cohort sampled during active COVID-19.

The CDR3: CAIRAGGGSDTQYF. The nucleotide sequence is given as TGTGCCATCAGAGCGGGGGGGGGATCAGATACGCAGTATTTT. The chain couples TRBV10-3 to TRBJ2-3; 10 bases in the middle match TRBD2. The germline V gene gives CDR1 as ENHRY and CDR2 as SYGVKD. The CDR3 sequence holds 14 residues, the cysteine and phenylalanine included. Of all the DNA, just the CDR3 is kept, 42 bases in frame from base 1. Trimming leaves V shorter by 6 bases and J shorter by 4 bases, with the junction holding 4 bases beyond the gene matches.